This passage covers 7 T cell receptor beta chains from one sample sequenced in a study of shared clonotypes between healthy human individuals. The table came from immunoSEQ multiplex PCR; TCRdb's copy has only in-frame clones and leaves some out. The sample has about 1.1 million clones; about 80% are singletons. The sequencing input was memory CD4+ T cells from PBMCs. Specified subset: CD45RA-negative fraction. These TCRs come from a man between 18 and 35 years old in good health. Some clones in this sample may be carry-over from other donors' samples.

This chain joins TRBV7-2 and TRBJ2-3; weak D call: TRBD2 (6 bases). Germline CDR1 reads SGHTA; CDR2 reads FQGNSA. The CDR3 spans 12 residues. The V end was cut by 6 bases, the J end by 8 bases, with 12 bases between. Written as DNA, the CDR3 is TGTGCCAGCAGACTCGGCGGGGTTACGCAGTATTTT. Protein sequence: CASRLGGVTQYF.

V usage is TRBV4-1 and J usage is TRBJ2-7; 10 bases are shared with TRBD2. Germline V gene lookup returns CDR1 MGHRA and CDR2 YSYEKL. The trim removed 5 bases at V and 7 bases at J, leaving 17 bases unmatched. The CDR3 consists of 17 residues. CDR3 coding DNA: TGCGCCAGCAGCTCTTTCGCAGGGACTAGCGTGATGGGGGAGCAGTACTTC. Translated: CASSSFAGTSVMGEQYF.

On this clone itself: The sample has other DNA sequences that encode this CDR3 too. The chain is built from TRBV28 and TRBJ1-5; TRBD1 is a possible D gene (5 bases). V lost 9 bases to trimming and J lost 7 bases, with 13 bases between them. CDR3 length: 12 amino acids. CDR1 is MDHEN, CDR2 SYDVKM, per germline. CDR3 DNA: TGTGCCAGTTCGACCGGGGGGCAGCCCCAGCATTTT. Residues: CASSTGGQPQHF.

This chain connects TRBV10-3 to TRBJ1-1, with a tentative D call TRBD1 (5 bases). CDR3 length: 13 amino acids. Germline CDR1 ENHRY, CDR2 SYGVKD. V lost 2 bases and J 7 bases, leaving 11 bases between the germline ends. The DNA for the CDR3 is TGTGCCATCAGTGAGCGGGGGGGGATTGAAGCTTTCTTT. Translating gives CAISERGGIEAFF.

The gene calls are TRBV7-3 and TRBJ2-5; TRBD2 might be the D (6 bases). The CDR3 length is 15 residues. V dropped 5 bases and J dropped 5 bases, with 18 bases sitting between them. Germline lookup yields CDR1 SGHTA and CDR2 FQGTGA. CDR3 residues: CASSPLPGGGETQYF. The CDR3 region has the DNA TGTGCCAGCAGCCCTCTCCCCGGAGGAGGGGAGACCCAGTACTTC.

This clone occurred once. The CDR3 region is CASSLVSGAGTEAFF. As DNA, the CDR3 is TGTGCCAGCAGCTTGGTATCCGGGGCAGGCACTGAAGCTTTCTTT. The chain links TRBV5-4 to TRBJ1-1; D perhaps matches TRBD1 (5 bases). Trimming removed 0 bases from V and 4 bases from J, with 13 bases in between. The CDR3 has 15 amino acids. CDR1 is SGHNT, CDR2 YYREEE, per germline (reference sequence). Supplemented by reference TRBV5-4 and TRBJ1-1, the full variable domain reads ETGVTQSPTHLIKTRGQQVTLRCSSQSGHNTVSWYQQALGQGPQFIFQYYREEENGRGNFPPRFSGLQFPNYSSELNVNALELDDSALYLCASSLVSGAGTEAFFGQGTRLTVV.

J is TRBJ2-1 and V is TRBV7-8, with 11 bases fitting TRBD2. CDR1 is SGHVS and CDR2 is FQNEAQ in the germline V gene. J gave up 8 bases and V 5 bases, and 11 bases lay outside the gene matches. This CDR3 is 16 amino acids long. CDR3 region: CASSTELAGVMHEQFF. The CDR3 nucleotides read TGTGCCAGCAGCACCGAACTAGCGGGAGTTATGCATGAGCAGTTCTTC.